The present TCR beta chain was sequenced within a study of OX40 agonist ivuxolimab in advanced cancers. This table comes from immunoSEQ multiplex PCR, and its TCRdb copy is limited to in-frame clones, with some not included. The data contain under 30,000 clones, over 70% of them singletons. The CDR3 length is 14 residues. The V and J ends lost 3 bases and 3 bases respectively, with 12 bases between them. Looked up from germline, CDR1 is SEHNR and CDR2 is FQNEAQ (reference sequence). This material consisted of CD4+ or CD8+ T cells sorted from blood, taken in a trial of the OX40 agonist ivuxolimab. The clonotype comes from an adult with an advanced solid tumor such as melanoma, head and neck, liver or kidney cancer. The rearrangement uses TRBV7-9 and TRBJ2-7, with a possible D match to TRBD2 (6 bases). CDR3 sequence: CASSFAIGSYEQYF. CDR3 bases: TGTGCCAGCAGCTTCGCCATCGGGAGCTACGAGCAGTACTTC.